Detailed here is one T cell receptor (beta chain). The antigen is unknown. Sequencing used immunoSEQ multiplex PCR; TCRdb keeps in-frame clones, though not all of them. The sample shows approximately 160,000 clones, around nine tenths of them seen only once. The sample originates from a study of lymphopenia after photon versus proton radiotherapy. General study findings and limits: Survival link was tested only in deceased patients; proton benefit remains a possibility. After the lymphocyte nadir, photon-treated repertoires showed oligoclonal expansion, especially of CD8+ Temra cells. A bigger post-nadir fall in TCR diversity correlated inversely with survival time in deceased patients. Proton therapy kept repertoires fairly stable, unlike photons, which gained effector/memory cells.

Germline CDR1 reads SGHRS; CDR2 reads YFSETQ. CDR3 length: 15 amino acids. J lost 4 bases, V lost 4 bases, and 11 bases had no gene match. This chain uses TRBV5-1 with TRBJ2-7; TRBD2 matches at 7 bases. This TCR was sampled from a man aged 50 to 60 with gastric cancer. Sequencing used peripheral blood, obtained from a patient treated with photon-based radiotherapy. CDR3 nucleotide sequence: TGCGCCAGCAGCCCCGGGACTACCAACCGATACGAGCAGTACTTC. This gives the protein CASSPGTTNRYEQYF.